This T cell receptor beta chain was profiled in a study of shared T cell receptors in the human thymus. The CDR3 totals 15 residues. The method was immunoSEQ multiplex PCR; TCRdb's version includes in-frame clones alone and lacks a portion of them. The table shows 600,000 or so clones, with around 87% occurring only once. This sample was also put to use in a study of human thymus T cells. This second report adds: An apparent bias in V and J gene usage was seen in thymic and blood repertoires.

This TCR was sampled from a boy under two years old with a congenital heart defect. The sequenced material came from thymocytes. The chain employs TRBV21-1 and TRBJ1-1; the DNA was not used to check the table's D call, TRBD1. TRBV21-1 is listed as a pseudogene. For the CDR3, the DNA is TGTGCCAGCAGCACCCCCGGACAGGGTAATACTGAAGCTTTCTTT. Amino acids: CASSTPGQGNTEAFF.